The next 9 T cell receptor beta chains were all read from a single sample in a study of CD8+ T cells in alopecia areata. Sequencing templates came from extracted RNA that was reverse transcribed into cDNA. This table comes from immunoSEQ multiplex PCR, and its TCRdb copy is limited to in-frame clones, with some not included. The sample consists of approximately 210,000 clones, 50% to 60% of them appearing once. Treatment described: oral pan-JAK inhibitor, 5-10 mg twice daily. The source was CD4+ T cells sorted from blood, collected at week 4, from a patient treated with tofacitinib. Receptor source: a human donor with alopecia areata.

This clone was detected a few times. This chain uses TRBV7-9 with TRBJ1-1, with D perhaps matching TRBD1 (5 bases). The CDR3 runs 17 residues. Trimming removed 6 bases at V and 4 bases at J, with 24 bases between. Germline-derived CDR1 and CDR2 are SEHNR and FQNEAQ (reference sequence). The CDR3 DNA is TGTGCCAGCAGAGGGGAGGGGACGACCCAATGGGGCACTGAAGCTTTCTTT. Translating gives CASRGEGTTQWGTEAFF. Combining the CDR3 with reference TRBV7-9 and TRBJ1-1 gives the whole variable domain DTGVSQNPRHKITKRGQNVTFRCDPISEHNRLYWYRQTLGQGPEFLTYFQNEAQLEKSRLLSDRFSAERPKGSFSTLEIQRTEQGDSAMYLCASRGEGTTQWGTEAFFGQGTRLTVV.

This clone was seen a handful of times. This sample also contains other DNA sequences that code for the same CDR3. This chain links TRBV28 with TRBJ2-7; D remains unclear. V was cut by 6 bases and J by 0 bases, with 6 bases left in between. CDR1 and CDR2 from the germline V gene are MDHEN and SYDVKM. The CDR3 is made up of 12 amino acids. The CDR3 region has the DNA TGTGCCAGCAGCCTAAGCTCCTACGAGCAGTACTTC. It translates to CASSLSSYEQYF.

Only a few counts were recorded for this clone. This rearrangement joins TRBV5-6 to TRBJ1-1, with D perhaps matching TRBD1 (5 bases). CDR1 is SGHDT and CDR2 is YYEEEE in the germline V gene. V was shortened by 0 bases and J by 2 bases, with 8 bases between the two germline ends. This CDR3 is 14 amino acids long. The DNA of the CDR3 is TGTGCCAGCAGCTTGGGCAGGGCTAACACTGAAGCTTTCTTT. Translation gives CASSLGRANTEAFF.

The chain recombines TRBV25-1 with TRBJ1-2, with a possible D match to TRBD1 (5 bases). The CDR3 is 16 amino acids. V lost 2 bases, J lost 7 bases, and 20 bases lay in between. Germline CDR1 is MGHDK and CDR2 is SYGVNS. The CDR3 sequence: CASSERGGVPEGGYTF. The CDR3 DNA is TGTGCCAGCAGTGAAAGGGGCGGGGTACCTGAGGGTGGCTACACCTTC.

In this sample, this clone turned up a few times. This chain links TRBV7-9 with TRBJ1-4; D call uncertain. This CDR3 contains 17 residues. Germline values: CDR1 SEHNR, CDR2 FQNEAQ (reference sequence). The V and J ends lost 3 bases and 3 bases respectively, with 17 bases between them. For the CDR3, the DNA is TGTGCCAGCAGCTTCACAGTTTACAGTGGCGCTAATGAAAAACTGTTTTTT. It specifies CASSFTVYSGANEKLFF.

The chain couples TRBV29-1 to TRBJ1-4, with 8 bases lining up with TRBD1. Germline-derived CDR1 and CDR2 are SQVTM and ANQGSEA. The CDR3 has 13 residues. V dropped 7 bases and J dropped 3; count of bases not matched to a gene: 4. CDR3 sequence: CSASGQANEKLFF. DNA for the CDR3: TGCAGCGCTTCGGGACAGGCTAATGAAAAACTGTTTTTT.

V and J are TRBV15 and TRBJ1-4, with a tentative D call TRBD1 (6 bases). Germline CDR1 and CDR2: LNHNV and YYDKDF (reference sequence). The CDR3 totals 15 residues. V lost 3 bases, J lost 7 bases, and 15 bases lay in between. The CDR3 here is CATSRSGGVGEKLFF. CDR3 sequence (DNA): TGTGCCACCAGCAGGTCGGGGGGCGTTGGTGAAAAACTGTTTTTT.

This clone was seen a few times. This rearrangement joins TRBV27 to TRBJ1-6; D unresolved. The CDR3 contains 14 residues. Trimming pared 2 bases from V and 10 bases from J, leaving 12 bases between. Germline V lookup: CDR1 MNHEY, CDR2 SMNVEV (reference sequence). The CDR3 coding sequence is TGTGCCAGCAGTTTAGGCCTCTCTAGATCACCCCTCCACTTT. It codes for CASSLGLSRSPLHF.

The genes are TRBV25-1 and TRBJ1-2; no firm D call. This CDR3 spans 15 amino acids. Germline lookup yields CDR1 MGHDK and CDR2 SYGVNS. CDR3 sequence: CAPAARDGANYGYTF. CDR3 nucleotides: TGTGCTCCAGCGGCACGGGATGGTGCTAACTATGGCTACACCTTC.